These 31 T cell receptor beta chains were sequenced from one sample in a study of radiotherapy plus CTLA-4 blockade in lung cancer. Generated by immunoSEQ multiplex PCR, the TCRdb table keeps only in-frame clones and is missing some. The sample consists of about 68,000 clones, roughly 85% of them appearing once. The material was peripheral blood, obtained from a patient treated with radiotherapy plus ipilimumab. The source is a human donor with non-small cell lung cancer who had a complete response to radiotherapy plus ipilimumab.

This clone was recorded once. The rearrangement uses TRBV6-6 and TRBJ1-5; TRBD1 agrees at 9 bases. V shed 6 bases, J shed 4 bases, and the junction held 7 bases outside the gene matches. CDR3 length equals 15 residues. Germline-derived CDR1 and CDR2 are MNHNY and SVGAGI (reference sequence). CDR3 loop: CASRRDRERNQPQHF. The CDR3 nucleotides are TGTGCCAGCAGGCGGGACAGGGAGAGGAATCAGCCCCAGCATTTT.

This clone was seen a handful of times. The chain has TRBV7-4 and TRBJ1-5; D possibly corresponds to TRBD1 (5 bases). The V gene lost 1 base and the J gene lost 7 bases, with 11 bases spanning the gap. Germline values: CDR1 SGHVT, CDR2 SQSDAQ. This CDR3 has 14 residues. Here the CDR3 DNA reads TGTGCCAGCAGCTTAGTAGGGGAAGGCCAGCCCCAGCATTTT. It encodes CASSLVGEGQPQHF.

This CDR3 is CASSQGTGGSNQPQHF. The CDR3 DNA follows: TGTGCCAGCAGCCAAGGGACAGGAGGTAGCAATCAGCCCCAGCATTTT. The V call is TRBV4-2, the J call TRBJ1-5; 7 bases line up with TRBD1. Looked up from germline, CDR1 is LGHNA and CDR2 is YNFKEQ. J was trimmed by 0 bases and V by 1 base; bases with no gene match: 3. This CDR3 is built from 16 residues.

The V call is TRBV30, the J call TRBJ2-2; no definite D call. Germline CDR1 is GTSNPN and CDR2 is SVGIG (reference sequence). CDR3 length equals 14 residues. Trimming stripped 2 bases from V and 3 bases from J, with 10 bases between. CDR3 sequence: CAWSTVSDTGELFF. CDR3 coding DNA: TGTGCCTGGAGTACCGTCAGTGACACCGGGGAGCTGTTTTTT.

CDR3 in DNA: TGTGCCAGCCGACTACCAAAAGCAGATACGCAGTATTTT. The encoded protein is CASRLPKADTQYF. The chain is built from TRBV6-6 and TRBJ2-3; possible D gene TRBD2, 5 bases. There are 13 residues in the CDR3. The V gene lost 8 bases and the J gene lost 4 bases, with 13 bases spanning the gap. Germline V gene lookup returns CDR1 MNHNY and CDR2 SVGAGI (reference sequence).

The J gene is TRBJ2-7, the V gene TRBV11-2, with TRBD2 matching 9 bases. The CDR3 is 19 amino acids. CDR1 and CDR2 from the germline V gene are SGHAT and FQNNGV. The J segment lost 3 bases and the V segment lost 5 bases, leaving 20 bases of the junction unmatched. Here the CDR3 DNA reads TGTGCCAGCAGCCCCCGTGAGGGGGCCGGCAGCGGGAGGCGCTACGAGCAGTACGTC. Protein sequence: CASSPREGAGSGRRYEQYV.

The chain uses TRBV7-9 and TRBJ2-1; no clear D gene. The CDR3 loop spans 8 amino acids. Germline lookup yields CDR1 SEHNR and CDR2 FQNEAQ (reference sequence). CDR3 region: CGMNEQFF. DNA of the CDR3: TGTGGGATGAATGAGCAGTTCTTC.

This rearrangement joins TRBV7-2 to TRBJ2-3; D call uncertain. Trimming left V 5 bases short and J 2 bases short, with 11 bases between. The CDR3 runs to 14 residues. Germline CDR1 SGHTA, CDR2 FQGNSA. The CDR3 spells CASSPSPVTDTQYF. CDR3 coding DNA: TGTGCCAGCAGCCCTTCTCCGGTCACAGATACGCAGTATTTT. The variable domain in full, with the rest retrieved from reference TRBV7-2 and TRBJ2-3, is GAGVSQSPSNKVTEKGKDVELRCDPISGHTALYWYRQSLGQGLEFLIYFQGNSAPDKSGLPSDRFSAERTGGSVSTLTIQRTQQEDSAVYLCASSPSPVTDTQYFGPGTRLTVL.

The chain couples TRBV7-9 to TRBJ1-4; D remains unclear. The CDR3 covers 15 residues. Trimming took 5 bases from V and 0 from J, leaving 10 bases between them. Germline CDR1 SEHNR, CDR2 FQNEAQ (reference sequence). The CDR3 loop is CASSLSQSTNEKLFF. As DNA, the CDR3 is TGTGCCAGCAGCCTTTCACAGTCAACTAATGAAAAACTGTTTTTT.

The J gene is TRBJ2-3, the V gene TRBV7-8, with TRBD1 as a possible D gene (6 bases). The germline gives CDR1 SGHVS, CDR2 FQNEAQ. The CDR3 is 15 residues long. Between the trimmed V and J ends, which lost 1 base and 0 bases, there was a span of 8 bases. CDR3 amino acids: CASSLGTVSTDTQYF. The CDR3 DNA reads TGTGCCAGCAGCTTAGGGACAGTAAGCACAGATACGCAGTATTTT.

This clone was found once. The CDR3 loop reads CASSSPAGGFYGYTF. CDR3 coding DNA: TGTGCCAGCAGCTCTCCGGCGGGGGGGTTCTATGGCTACACCTTC. The chain joins TRBV6-5 to TRBJ1-2, with D maybe TRBD1 (5 bases). There are 15 residues in the CDR3. The germline V gene encodes CDR1 MNHEY and CDR2 SVGAGI. The V end lost 6 bases, the J end lost 4 bases, and 18 bases lay between the germline ends.

The CDR3 region has the DNA TGTGCCAGCAGCTATGCCTTCAAGGACATTCAGTACTTC. Residues: CASSYAFKDIQYF. This rearrangement joins TRBV7-9 to TRBJ2-4, with unresolved D. Per the germline V gene, CDR1 is SEHNR and CDR2 is FQNEAQ (reference sequence). The CDR3 length is 13 residues. With 4 bases removed from V and 8 bases from J, the gap between germline ends came to 12 bases. Variable domain in full (rest from reference TRBV7-9 and TRBJ2-4): DTGVSQNPRHKITKRGQNVTFRCDPISEHNRLYWYRQTLGQGPEFLTYFQNEAQLEKSRLLSDRFSAERPKGSFSTLEIQRTEQGDSAMYLCASSYAFKDIQYFGAGTRLSVL.

The V gene is TRBV20-1, the J gene TRBJ2-3; unclear D gene. There are 11 residues in the CDR3. Germline V gene sequence: CDR1 DFQATT, CDR2 SNEGSKA (reference sequence). Trimming stripped 3 bases from V and 5 bases from J, with 6 bases between. In DNA, the CDR3 is TGCAGTGCTAGCTTCCAAGATACGCAGTATTTT. Its translation is CSASFQDTQYF.

This clone has only a few counts. The chain couples TRBV6-1 to TRBJ2-7; no clear D. From germline, CDR1 is MNHNS and CDR2 SASEGT. Trimming left V 0 bases short and J 4 bases short, with 7 bases between. The CDR3 covers 13 residues. The CDR3 loop reads CASSEAAFYEQYV. Written as DNA, the CDR3 is TGTGCCAGCAGTGAAGCTGCCTTTTACGAGCAGTACGTC.

This chain uses TRBV14 with TRBJ1-2; D is undetermined. The CDR3 totals 15 residues. V was shortened by 0 bases and J by 1 base, with 9 bases between the two germline ends. Germline V gene lookup returns CDR1 SGHDN and CDR2 FVKESK. CDR3 in amino acids: CASSQDLGSNYGYTF. In DNA form, the CDR3 reads TGTGCCAGCAGCCAAGATCTGGGCAGTAACTATGGCTACACCTTC.

This clone was detected only a few times. The V call is TRBV18, the J call TRBJ2-2; D is tentatively TRBD1 or TRBD2 (5 bases each). The CDR3 length is 15 residues. The germline V gene has CDR1 KGHSH and CDR2 LQKENI. Trimming took off 3 bases at V and 7 bases at J, with 15 bases between the two ends. CDR3 sequence reads: CASSPFQGEGGELFF. The CDR3 region has the DNA TGTGCCAGCTCACCTTTCCAGGGTGAGGGCGGGGAGCTGTTTTTT.

The sample holds a few counts of this clone. This chain joins TRBV6-6 and TRBJ2-7, with D possibly TRBD2 on 7 matching bases. In germline, CDR1 is MNHNY, CDR2 SVGAGI (reference sequence). CDR3 length: 16 residues. Trimming removed 5 bases at V and 0 bases at J, with 17 bases between. The CDR3 loop is CASSPRGRGSSYEQYF. The CDR3 region has the DNA TGTGCCAGCAGTCCCCGAGGGAGGGGGAGCTCCTACGAGCAGTACTTC.

The chain links TRBV4-2 to TRBJ1-1; the match to TRBD1 covers 7 bases. The CDR3 has 14 residues. Looked up from germline, CDR1 is LGHNA and CDR2 is YNFKEQ. Trimming removed 1 base from V and 7 bases from J; junction bases left unmatched: 6. The CDR3 protein is CASSQGGQSIEAFF. The CDR3 DNA sequence: TGTGCCAGCAGCCAAGGGGGACAGTCAATTGAAGCTTTCTTT.

This sequence joins TRBV14 and TRBJ2-1; TRBD1 or TRBD2 may be the D gene (5 bases each). The ends were cut back, 1 base at V and 10 bases at J, with 11 bases in the middle. CDR1 and CDR2 (germline): SGHDN, FVKESK. This CDR3 has 13 residues. This CDR3 is CASSQVIGEEQFF. The CDR3 nucleotides are TGTGCCAGCAGCCAAGTAATAGGGGAGGAGCAGTTCTTC.

The chain couples TRBV30 to TRBJ2-3, with D perhaps TRBD2 (5 bases). Trimming pared 5 bases from V and 3 bases from J, leaving 12 bases between. Germline CDR1 is GTSNPN and CDR2 is SVGIG (reference sequence). CDR3 size: 13 residues. CDR3 bases: TGTGCCTGGGGGTCGGGGATAACAGATACGCAGTATTTT. Translation: CAWGSGITDTQYF.

This clone was seen only a few times. Additional DNA sequences in this sample encode the identical CDR3. This sequence joins TRBV5-1 and TRBJ2-5; 8 nucleotides agree with TRBD2. Germline-derived CDR1 and CDR2 are SGHRS and YFSETQ. The CDR3 consists of 16 residues. The V and J ends lost 0 bases and 1 base, in that order; junction bases with no gene match: 5. The CDR3 protein is CASSLAGGLGQETQYF. CDR3 in DNA: TGCGCCAGCAGCTTGGCGGGGGGGTTAGGCCAAGAGACCCAGTACTTC.

This chain links TRBV29-1 with TRBJ1-1, with D unclear. The V end was cut by 2 bases, the J end by 8 bases, with 18 bases between. CDR3 length: 14 residues. The germline V gene encodes CDR1 SQVTM and CDR2 ANQGSEA. CDR3 region: CSVETSRVAEEAFF. DNA for the CDR3: TGCAGCGTTGAAACCTCTAGGGTTGCAGAAGAAGCTTTCTTT.

The chain combines TRBV18 with TRBJ2-3; D unresolved. CDR1 is KGHSH and CDR2 is LQKENI in the germline V gene. This CDR3 is 14 amino acids long. Trimming removed 6 bases at V and 3 bases at J, with 13 bases between. Here the CDR3 DNA reads TGTGCCAGCTCCCTGGTTGGGGTGACAGATACGCAGTATTTT. This sequence encodes CASSLVGVTDTQYF. Using reference TRBV18 and TRBJ2-3 for the parts outside the CDR3, the full variable domain is NAGVMQNPRHLVRRRGQEARLRCSPMKGHSHVYWYRQLPEEGLKFMVYLQKENIIDESGMPKERFSAEFPKEGPSILRIQQVVRGDSAAYFCASSLVGVTDTQYFGPGTRLTVL.

The J gene is TRBJ2-7, the V gene TRBV28; 8 nucleotides match TRBD1. The germline gives CDR1 MDHEN, CDR2 SYDVKM. With V trimmed by 3 bases and J by 7 bases, 5 bases remained unmatched. The CDR3 sequence is 13 residues long. CDR3 coding DNA: TGTGCCAGCAGTTTGGGAGACAGGGGAGAGCAGTACGTC. Protein product: CASSLGDRGEQYV.

V and J are TRBV27 and TRBJ2-1; perhaps TRBD2 as D (5 bases). The V end was cut by 2 bases, the J end by 2 bases, with 10 bases between. Germline loops: CDR1 MNHEY, CDR2 SMNVEV (reference sequence). This CDR3 contains 15 residues. The CDR3 spells CASSLRTLAYNEQFF. DNA of the CDR3: TGTGCCAGCAGTTTACGGACTCTGGCCTACAATGAGCAGTTCTTC.

The chain has TRBV12-5 and TRBJ2-5; D might be TRBD2 (5 bases). Germline V gene lookup returns CDR1 LGHNT and CDR2 FRNRAP. CDR3 length: 13 residues. Trimming pared 11 bases from V and 2 bases from J, leaving 15 bases between. The CDR3 DNA sequence: TGTGCTGGAGCGAGGGAGTTTCAAGAGACCCAGTACTTC. Its protein is CAGAREFQETQYF.

The gene calls are TRBV5-4 and TRBJ1-1; D not certain. Deletions cut 4 bases from V and 5 bases from J, with 15 bases between. CDR3 length: 14 amino acids. Germline assignment: CDR1 SGHNT and CDR2 YYREEE (reference sequence). The DNA for the CDR3 is TGTGCCAGCAGCCCCGACCGCCTAAGGACTGAAGCTTTCTTT. Translating it yields CASSPDRLRTEAFF.

The J gene is TRBJ2-5, the V gene TRBV11-2; no clear D gene. Deletions cut 5 bases from V and 6 bases from J, with 16 bases between. The CDR3 runs 14 residues. Germline V gene lookup returns CDR1 SGHAT and CDR2 FQNNGV. CDR3 nucleotide sequence: TGTGCCAGCAGCCCCCGACGGCCTGAACAGACCCAGTACTTC. It is translated as CASSPRRPEQTQYF.

This clone was found a few times. The V and J genes are TRBV6-1 and TRBJ1-5; no clear D. This CDR3 contains 15 residues. The V gene's germline CDR1 is MNHNS and CDR2 SASEGT. Trimming removed 5 bases from V and 3 bases from J, with 14 bases in between. The CDR3 coding sequence is TGTGCCAGCAGTTTCCAGCTTGAGAACAATCAGCCCCAGCATTTT. Translation gives CASSFQLENNQPQHF.

As for this clone: Distinct nucleotide sequences in the sample also encode this CDR3. The chain carries TRBV5-1 and TRBJ2-6; tentatively, D is TRBD1 (6 bases). Germline values: CDR1 SGHRS, CDR2 YFSETQ. Between the trimmed V and J ends, which lost 5 bases and 4 bases, there was a span of 10 bases. This CDR3 region has 14 residues. CDR3 DNA: TGCGCCAGCAGTGAAGGGGGAGGGGCCAACGTCCTGACTTTC. Its protein is CASSEGGGANVLTF.

This clone was seen only once. V gene TRBV25-1 combines with J gene TRBJ1-6; tentative D call: TRBD1 (5 bases). The germline V gene has CDR1 MGHDK and CDR2 SYGVNS. Trimming took 2 bases from V and 9 from J, leaving 11 bases between them. This CDR3 has 14 residues. CDR3 coding DNA: TGTGCCAGCAGTGAAGGGGCCTTAATTTCACCCCTCCACTTT. This codes for CASSEGALISPLHF.